Listed below are T cell receptor beta chains from one sample, sequenced in a study of graft-versus-host responses after intestinal transplantation. Measured with immunoSEQ multiplex PCR; TCRdb has only the in-frame clones, and not every one. The sample yields 40,000 to 55,000 clones, roughly 91% seen once. Sequenced here: PBMCs, sampled 524 days after transplant. The source of these receptors is a human patient who received an intestinal transplant, so some T cells may come from the graft donor. Each CDR3 is given with its conserved first and last residue. Each record gives: clone size, V gene, J gene, D gene, CDR3 length, CDR3 DNA, CDR3 protein. A D gene is named only where the DNA matches it firmly. Part of the rows lack a size; the others show once, few, many or a class for expanded clones.

.	TRBV5-1	TRBJ2-5	TRBD2	15	TGCGCCAGCAGCTTTGGTTGGGGGGGAGGAGAGACCCAGTACTTC	CASSFGWGGGETQYF
.	TRBV6-1	TRBJ1-2	.	12	TGTGCCAGCAGTGTGGGGGGATATGGCTACACCTTC	CASSVGGYGYTF
few	TRBV27	TRBJ2-5	TRBD2	15	TGTGCCAGCAGTTCGGCTAGCGGGAGATTGGAGACCCAGTACTTC	CASSSASGRLETQYF
.	TRBV19	TRBJ2-1	.	15	TGTGCCAGTAGTATGAGGCTTATGAAGGACAATGAGCAGTTCTTC	CASSMRLMKDNEQFF
.	TRBV4-3	TRBJ2-2	.	15	TGCGCCAGCAGCCAGAGGGGGGGTGGCACCGGGGAGCTGTTTTTT	CASSQRGGGTGELFF
.	TRBV4-3	TRBJ2-1	TRBD2	16	TGCGCCAGCAGCCAAGATGGGACTATCCTTACGGGTGAGCAGTTCTTC	CASSQDGTILTGEQFF
.	TRBV4-1	TRBJ2-6	TRBD1	16	TGCGCCAGCAGCCACACGACAGGGAATGGGGCCAACGTCCTGACTTTC	CASSHTTGNGANVLTF
.	TRBV5-4	TRBJ1-2	TRBD1	16	TGTGCCAGCAGCGCCGGGACAGGGGGAATTTCTCGGGGCTACACCTTC	CASSAGTGGISRGYTF
.	TRBV5-1	TRBJ1-3	.	14	TGCGCCAGCAGCCCCGACGGACCCGGTGACACCATATATTTT	CASSPDGPGDTIYF
.	TRBV29-1	TRBJ2-7	.	12	TGCAGCGTCACCGGACTGTATTACGAGCAGTACTTC	CSVTGLYYEQYF
few	TRBV11-2	TRBJ1-2	TRBD1	15	TGTGCCAGCAGCTTAGGACAGGGGGACAGCTATGGCTACACCTTC	CASSLGQGDSYGYTF
.	TRBV11-2	TRBJ2-7	TRBD1	14	TGTGCCAGCAGCTTAGGTGGGACAGACTACGAGCAGTACTTC	CASSLGGTDYEQYF
once	TRBV29-1	TRBJ2-3	.	14	TGCAGCGTTGGAAACAGGGCTAGCACAGATACGCAGTATTTT	CSVGNRASTDTQYF
.	TRBV5-4	TRBJ2-7	.	13	TGCGCCAGCAGCCAAGATACCGGGGGCGAGCAGTACTTC	CASSQDTGGEQYF
.	TRBV5-1	TRBJ2-2	TRBD2	16	TGCGCCAGCAGCTTGGGAGCGGGAGGGCCCTCCGGGGAGCTGTTTTTT	CASSLGAGGPSGELFF
.	TRBV7-9	TRBJ2-3	TRBD2	16	TGTGCCAGCAGCCCGCAGGGGACGGGAGGGCGGAATACGCAGTATTTT	CASSPQGTGGRNTQYF
.	TRBV6-1	TRBJ1-1	TRBD1	15	TGTGCCAGCAGTACGGACAGGGGGATGAACACTGAAGCTTTCTTT	CASSTDRGMNTEAFF
.	TRBV4-1	TRBJ2-3	TRBD2	17	TGCGCCAGCAGCCAAGCCCCTAGCGGGAGGGCCTCAGATACGCAGTATTTT	CASSQAPSGRASDTQYF
once	TRBV27	TRBJ2-6	.	16	TGTGCCAGCAGTTTTCGAGGGGTAGCTGGGGCCAACGTCCTGACTTTC	CASSFRGVAGANVLTF
.	TRBV7-6	TRBJ2-1	TRBD2	16	TGTGCCAGCAGCTCTAGCGGGAAGAGCTCCTACAATGAGCAGTTCTTC	CASSSSGKSSYNEQFF
.	TRBV5-4	TRBJ2-1	.	16	TGTGCCAGCAGCTTAGCTGGCGGGGTCAGGTACAATGAGCAGTTCTTC	CASSLAGGVRYNEQFF
.	TRBV5-1	TRBJ2-7	TRBD2	14	TGCGCCAGCAGCTCTGGTAGCGGGAGCCACGAGCAGTACTTC	CASSSGSGSHEQYF
.	TRBV13	TRBJ2-7	.	13	TGTGCCAGCAGCTTAGAGAGCTCCTACGAGCAGTACTTC	CASSLESSYEQYF
.	TRBV9	TRBJ1-1	.	13	TGTGCCAGCAGCGTAGAGGAGAACACTGAAGCTTTCTTT	CASSVEENTEAFF
.	TRBV5-1	TRBJ2-1	TRBD2	15	TGCGCCAGCAGCCTGGGACTAGCGGGTCCCAATGAGCAGTTCTTC	CASSLGLAGPNEQFF
.	TRBV27	TRBJ2-2	TRBD1	14	TGTGCCAGCACGACGTACAGGGGCACCGGGGAGCTGTTTTTT	CASTTYRGTGELFF
.	TRBV5-8	TRBJ2-1	.	15	TGTGCCAGCAGCTTGATCAGGGATAATACCAATGAGCAGTTCTTC	CASSLIRDNTNEQFF
.	TRBV9	TRBJ2-1	.	14	TGTGCCAGCAGCGTAGAAGACATCTACAATGAGCAGTTCTTC	CASSVEDIYNEQFF
.	TRBV29-1	TRBJ2-3	TRBD1	17	TGCAGCGTTGAGGGGGACAGGTCCCAATTTTTCACAGATGCGCAGTATTTT	CSVEGDRSQFFTDAQYF
.	TRBV19	TRBJ2-6	.	18	TGTGCCAGTAGTATTCTTCAGGGATCTCTCTCCGGGGCCAACGTCCTGACTTTC	CASSILQGSLSGANVLTF
.	TRBV7-8	TRBJ1-3	TRBD1	15	TGTGCCAGCAGCTCAGAGACAGGGGACGGAAACACCATATATTTT	CASSSETGDGNTIYF
.	TRBV11-2	TRBJ2-7	TRBD2	16	TGTGCCAGCAGCCAATGGACTAGCGGGGCGTCCTACGAGCAGTACTTC	CASSQWTSGASYEQYF
.	TRBV7-3	TRBJ2-1	TRBD1	15	TGTGCCAGCAGCCGAAAACAGGGGACGGGCAATGAGCAGTTCTTC	CASSRKQGTGNEQFF
.	TRBV11-3	TRBJ2-2	.	15	TGTGCCAGCAGCGAGGGTAGCGCGAACACCGGGGAGCTGTTTTTT	CASSEGSANTGELFF
.	TRBV7-2	TRBJ1-2	TRBD1	17	TGTGCCAGCAGCTTAGTAGTGGGACAGGGTACCACCGGTGGCTACACCTTC	CASSLVVGQGTTGGYTF
.	TRBV28	TRBJ1-4	.	20	TGTGCCAGCAGTTCCCCCCGTTACCCAAAAGAGACCGGCCTAGGTGAAAAACTGTTTTTT	CASSSPRYPKETGLGEKLFF
few	TRBV7-8	TRBJ1-1	.	12	TGTGCCAGCAGCTTAGATCGGCGGGAAGCTTTCTTT	CASSLDRREAFF
.	TRBV5-1	TRBJ1-4	TRBD1	15	TGCGCCAGCAGCGAGAATACAGGGGCCGGCGAAAAACTGTTTTTT	CASSENTGAGEKLFF
.	TRBV27	TRBJ1-1	.	12	TGTGCCAGCAGTTTGGGAGGGGCTGAAGCTTTCTTT	CASSLGGAEAFF
.	TRBV7-8	TRBJ2-7	TRBD1	15	TGTGCCAGCAGCTACGCAGGGGGAAGTCCCTACGAGCAGTACTTC	CASSYAGGSPYEQYF